The subject of this entry is one T cell receptor beta chain. This clone was detected once. What this receptor recognizes is not known. No base-level quality is on record; no much larger clone is a single base apart. The CDR3 regions of human TCRbeta chains were subjected to immunosequencing. In the authors' own workflow: Repertoire TCRs were matched against a reference library of SARS-CoV-2-specific TCRs generated with the MIRA antigen-specificity platform. Breadth was defined as the fraction of unique TCRs that were SARS-CoV-2-associated, and depth was defined as the fraction of total T cells that were SARS-CoV-2-associated. Each spike-specific TCR was assigned to its reactive spike region and to a CD4 or CD8 class using the MIRA data. Log10-transformed breadth and depth values were compared by one-way ANOVA with Sidak's multiple comparisons tests. TCRdb stores this immuneACCESS table with in-frame sequences only. Part of the clones is absent; in the studies checked, under half of the shortfall reflects unresolved V genes, and no reason is known for the rest. V, J and clone size are taken as reported in that table, and D and trimming were inferred from the DNA itself. For this sample the table gives 120,000 or so clones, of which around 92% were detected only once. The top ten clonotypes cover 7.8% of the sample.

There are 14 amino acids in the CDR3, from cysteine to phenylalanine inclusive. Only the CDR3 part of the read is kept: 42 bases, read in frame from the first base. For CDR1 and CDR2, the germline V gene lists SGHRS and YFSETQ. V and J are truncated by 0 bases and 7 bases respectively, leaving an intervening sequence of 11 bases. The sample's time point label is to be understood as: baseline before first vaccination. The vaccinee samples were drawn from two UK trials, COV001 and COV002, one of which was a single-blind randomized controlled phase 2/3 trial testing AZD1222 (ChAdOx1 nCoV-19) in healthy adults. For TCRbeta chain sequencing, PBMC samples were collected from trial participants at day 0 and at day 28 after the second dose. This sample stems from a study of T cell responses to AZD1222 COVID-19 vaccine (dated by TCRdb to the early 2020s). Turning to the overall study: AZD1222 recipients whose second dose came at about 4 weeks and those whose second dose came at about 12 weeks were combined into one group, since spike-specific TCR depth and breadth did not differ between the two schedules. A total of around 240 trial participants underwent TCR sequencing, of whom 207 had received two doses of AZD1222 and about 25 had received two doses of the MenACWY control vaccine. Enrollment into the trials was organized by age into subgroups of 18-55, 56-69 and 70-plus years, and those subgroups contained roughly 150, 30 and 60 TCR-sequenced participants, respectively. The paper's findings and limits, for the study overall: Reportedly, close to half of the unique spike-specific TCRs recognized epitopes lying outside the regions that are mutated in the B.1.351 and B.1.1.7 variants. The vaccine-associated CD4 TCRs covered the entire spike protein, and the dominant responses fell in regions 160-218 and 743-854. Because no samples from the day 14 peak response were available, repertoires could be characterized only after the peak T cell response. In the small 56-69-year group, the increase in depth fell short of significance, most likely because of low power. Only 5 to 7 AZD1222 recipients were SARS-CoV-2 seropositive at baseline, limiting conclusions about previously exposed vaccinees. After two AZD1222 doses, both the breadth and the depth of spike-specific TCRs were significantly higher than at day 0 and than in MenACWY recipients. Participants were mostly white British, with more females than males. The authors suggested clonal diversity may have been underestimated.

The receptor was derived from an adult in good health. The sequencing here drew on peripheral blood, taken on day 0 of AZD1222 vaccination. Rearrangement joined TRBV5-1 to TRBJ1-3; TRBD1 is perhaps the D gene, given 6 matching bases. The CDR3 region has the sequence CASSLEGQGNTIYF. DNA sequence: TGCGCCAGCAGCTTGGAAGGGCAGGGGAACACCATATATTTT.